The 10 T cell receptor beta chains presented below share a single source sample, sequenced in a study of CD8+CD57+ T cells in acquired aplastic anemia. It was genomic DNA that served as the template for profiling TCR beta VDJ and CDR3. TCRdb re-analysed the reads in MiXCR, keeping a single row per CDR3 protein. The sample records around 430,000 distinct CDR3 sequences, more than 25% being singletons. CD8+CD57+ cell expansion, shown by flow cytometry, had occurred in the patients selected for sequencing. Input material: sorted CD4+, CD8+, or CD8+CD57+ T cells (not recorded which) from PBMCs. These receptor sequences come from a human donor with aplastic anemia.

The chain combines TRBV6-2 or TRBV6-3 with TRBJ1-6, with D perhaps matching TRBD1 (5 bases). This CDR3 has 13 residues. The V end was cut by 8 bases, the J end by 9 bases, with 14 bases between. Germline V gene data show CDR1 as MNHEY and CDR2 as SVGEGT. The CDR3 loop reads CASGRGIGSPLHF. The CDR3 nucleotides are TGTGCCAGCGGTCGGGGGATTGGTTCACCCCTCCACTTT.

J is TRBJ2-6 and V is TRBV9; 7 bases line up with TRBD2. J gave up 0 bases and V 3 bases, and 9 bases lay outside the gene matches. CDR1 and CDR2 (germline): SGDLS, YYNGEE. This CDR3 has 18 amino acids. CDR3 DNA sequence: TGTGCCAGCAGCGGGCCGGGAGGTTCTCCCTCTGGGGCCAACGTCCTGACTTTC. It specifies CASSGPGGSPSGANVLTF.

This clonotype was found a few times. The chain carries TRBV12-3 or TRBV12-4 and TRBJ1-1; tentative D call: TRBD1 (5 bases). Trimming shortened V by 6 bases and J by 5 bases, and 16 bases separated the two germline ends. This CDR3 is built from 14 residues. CDR3 region: CASSYGGEGTEAFF. The CDR3 nucleotides are TGTGCCAGCAGCTACGGGGGGGAGGGAACTGAAGCTTTCTTT.

This clonotype was counted many times. The chain joins TRBV7-3 to TRBJ2-1, with D unresolved. Trimming pared 3 bases from V and 0 bases from J, leaving 6 bases between. Germline CDR1 SGHTA, CDR2 FQGTGA. CDR3 length: 14 amino acids. The CDR3 loop reads CASSLQPSYNEQFF. CDR3 DNA: TGTGCCAGCAGCTTGCAACCCTCCTACAATGAGCAGTTCTTC.

This clonotype was observed at least ten times. The chain employs TRBV5-8 and TRBJ2-7, with TRBD1 matching 8 bases. Germline V gene lookup returns CDR1 SGHTS and CDR2 YDEGEE. Losses at the gene ends were 7 bases for V and 3 bases for J; bases not matched to a gene: 6. This CDR3 is 13 amino acids long. As DNA, the CDR3 is TGTGCCAGCTTCGACAGGGGAGTCTACGAGCAGTACTTC. It is translated as CASFDRGVYEQYF.

This chain connects TRBV2 to TRBJ2-7; D gene uncertain. The CDR3 consists of 14 residues. V lost 7 bases to trimming and J lost 1 base, with 14 bases between them. The germline V gene has CDR1 SNHLY and CDR2 FYNNEI. CDR3 sequence (DNA): TGTGCCAGCACCCTTCTCGCACTTTCCTACGAGCAGTACTTC. It is translated as CASTLLALSYEQYF.

In its sample, this clonotype was seen many times. V gene TRBV25-1 combines with J gene TRBJ2-1, with TRBD2 matching 10 bases. J gave up 4 bases and V 3 bases, and 6 bases lay outside the gene matches. The CDR3 is made up of 16 amino acids. CDR1 and CDR2 from the germline V gene are MGHDK and SYGVNS. CDR3 protein: CASSDRLAGVYNEQFF. The DNA for the CDR3 is TGTGCCAGCAGTGATCGGCTAGCGGGGGTGTACAATGAGCAGTTCTTC.

In this sample, this clonotype turned up many times. The rearrangement uses TRBV7-3 and TRBJ2-7, with D perhaps matching TRBD2 (5 bases). Germline CDR1 reads SGHTA; CDR2 reads FQGTGA. Deletions cut 0 bases from V and 3 bases from J, with 12 bases between. There are 15 residues in the CDR3. The CDR3 sequence: CASSLTGASGYEQYF. The CDR3 nucleotides read TGTGCCAGCAGCTTAACTGGTGCCAGCGGCTACGAGCAGTACTTC. Looking up the rest from reference TRBV7-3 and TRBJ2-7 gives the full variable domain: GAGVSQTPSNKVTEKGKYVELRCDPISGHTALYWYRQSLGQGPEFLIYFQGTGAADDSGLPNDRFFAVRPEGSVSTLKIQRTERGDSAVYLCASSLTGASGYEQYFGPGTRLTVT.

The chain uses TRBV27 and TRBJ1-6; D not resolved. V dropped 8 bases and J dropped 5 bases, with 13 bases sitting between them. In germline, CDR1 is MNHEY, CDR2 SMNVEV (reference sequence). CDR3 length equals 14 residues. In DNA form, the CDR3 reads TGTGCCAGCCGCCTCGCCCCCGATAATTCACCCCTCCACTTT. It encodes CASRLAPDNSPLHF.

This clonotype was seen a few times. This chain links TRBV29-1 with TRBJ1-2; 9 nucleotides line up with TRBD1. Germline CDR1 SQVTM, CDR2 ANQGSEA. This CDR3 has 16 amino acids. V shed 1 base, J shed 4 bases, and the junction held 10 bases outside the gene matches. CDR3 nucleotides: TGCAGCGTTGAAGGGACAGGGGAGAAGCTTATCTATGGCTACACCTTC. Its translation: CSVEGTGEKLIYGYTF.